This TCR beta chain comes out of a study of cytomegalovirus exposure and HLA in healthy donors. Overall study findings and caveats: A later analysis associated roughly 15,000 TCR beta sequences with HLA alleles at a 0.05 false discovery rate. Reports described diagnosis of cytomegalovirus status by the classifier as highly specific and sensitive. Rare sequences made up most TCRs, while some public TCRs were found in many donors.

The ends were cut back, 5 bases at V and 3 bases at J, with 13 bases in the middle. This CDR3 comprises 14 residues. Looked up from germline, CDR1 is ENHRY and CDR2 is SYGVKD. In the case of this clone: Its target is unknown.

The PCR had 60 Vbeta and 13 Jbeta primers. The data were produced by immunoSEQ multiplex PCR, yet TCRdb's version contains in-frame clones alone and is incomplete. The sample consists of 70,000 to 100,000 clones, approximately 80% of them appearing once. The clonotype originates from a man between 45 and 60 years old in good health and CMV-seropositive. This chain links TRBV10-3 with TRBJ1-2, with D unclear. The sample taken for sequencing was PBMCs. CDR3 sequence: CAISKPRDDYGYTF. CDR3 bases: TGTGCCATCAGTAAGCCCCGGGATGACTATGGCTACACCTTC.